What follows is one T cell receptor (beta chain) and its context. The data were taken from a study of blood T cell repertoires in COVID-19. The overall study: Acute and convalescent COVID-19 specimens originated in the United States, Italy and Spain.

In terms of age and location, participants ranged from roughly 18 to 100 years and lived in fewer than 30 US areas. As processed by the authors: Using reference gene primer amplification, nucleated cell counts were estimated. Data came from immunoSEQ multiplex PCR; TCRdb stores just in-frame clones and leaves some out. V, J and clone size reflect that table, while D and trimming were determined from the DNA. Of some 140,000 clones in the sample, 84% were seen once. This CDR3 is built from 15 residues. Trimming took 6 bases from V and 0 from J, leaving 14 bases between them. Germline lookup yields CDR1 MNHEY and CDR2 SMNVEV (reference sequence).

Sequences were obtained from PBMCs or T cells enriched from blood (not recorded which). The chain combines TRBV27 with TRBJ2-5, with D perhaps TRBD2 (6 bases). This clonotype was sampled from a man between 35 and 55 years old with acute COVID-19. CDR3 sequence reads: CASSQSGTHQETQYF. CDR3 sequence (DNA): TGTGCCAGCAGCCAGTCGGGGACTCACCAAGAGACCCAGTACTTC.